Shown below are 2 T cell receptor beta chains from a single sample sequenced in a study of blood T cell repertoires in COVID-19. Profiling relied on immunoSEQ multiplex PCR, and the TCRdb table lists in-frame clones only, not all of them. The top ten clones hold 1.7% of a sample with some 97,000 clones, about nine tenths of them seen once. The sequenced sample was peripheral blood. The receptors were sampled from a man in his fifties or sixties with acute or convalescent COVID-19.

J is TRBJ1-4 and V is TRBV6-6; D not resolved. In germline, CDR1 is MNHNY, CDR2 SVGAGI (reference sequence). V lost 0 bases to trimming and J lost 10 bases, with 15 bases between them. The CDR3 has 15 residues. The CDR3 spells CASSYSGSHAGKLFF. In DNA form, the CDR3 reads TGTGCCAGCAGTTACTCGGGATCCCATGCGGGAAAACTGTTTTTT.

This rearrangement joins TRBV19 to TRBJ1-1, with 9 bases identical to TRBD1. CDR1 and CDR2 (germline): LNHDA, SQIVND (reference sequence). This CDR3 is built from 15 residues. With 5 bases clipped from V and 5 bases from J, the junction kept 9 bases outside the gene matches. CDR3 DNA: TGTGCCAGTAGTCTCGGACAGGGGCGAAGGACTGAAGCTTTCTTT. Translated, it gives CASSLGQGRRTEAFF. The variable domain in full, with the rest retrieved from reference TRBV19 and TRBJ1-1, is DGGITQSPKYLFRKEGQNVTLSCEQNLNHDAMYWYRQDPGQGLRLIYYSQIVNDFQKGDIAEGYSVSREKKESFPLTVTSAQKNPTAFYLCASSLGQGRRTEAFFGQGTRLTVV.